This T cell receptor (beta chain) was retrieved from a study of vaccination and CD4 T cells after COVID-19. Study-wide background: Each participant underwent a two-dose regimen of either the BNT162b2 or the mRNA-1273 vaccine. Post-vaccine sampling followed dose two by a median 72 days (range 14 to 241). Cells were stimulated with overlapping spike peptides from SARS-CoV-2, HCoV-NL63, HCoV-OC43 and HCoV-229E.

Treatment described: roughly 10-day PBMC culture with coronavirus spike peptide pools or control peptides (ViraFEST assay). V shed 3 bases and J 1 base; nucleotides not matched to a gene: 3. CDR1 is SGHNT, CDR2 YENEEA, per germline. The length of the CDR3 is 15 residues. Overall study findings and caveats: Convalescent patients studied were relatively few, and early post-infection timepoints were absent.

The Oncomine TCR Beta short-read assay generated sequence data from the DNA of cultured CD4+ T cells. One entry per CDR3 protein results from TCRdb running MiXCR on the PCR reads. The table records about 10,000 distinct CDR3 sequences, under 30% of them present only once. Points on this clonotype: The antigen is undetermined.

This TCR derives from a human donor who had recovered from COVID-19. V is TRBV11-3 and J is TRBJ1-3; 7 nucleotides align to TRBD1. Sequenced material: CD4+ T cells from blood, cultured in vitro, taken after SARS-CoV-2 vaccination. The DNA for the CDR3 is TGTGCCAGCAGCTTGGGGGACAGTTCTGGAAACACCATATATTTT. Its protein is CASSLGDSSGNTIYF.